Sequencing of this T cell receptor (beta chain) was carried out in a study of molecular identifiers for immune sequencing clone quantification. CD8+CD4-CCR7+CD45RA+ cells were sorted as naive CD8 T cells. Points from the study as a whole: Jurkat TCR RNA from one cell was spiked into about 1 million naive cells, and it was reportedly detectable there. Molecules of identical TCR sharing a barcode could underestimate highly expanded clone sizes.

Previously reported methods and listed TCR primers produced the bulk TCR libraries. TCRdb used MiXCR to reprocess the PCR reads, holding one entry per CDR3 protein. This sample has about 320,000 distinct CDR3 sequences, with about a quarter found just once. CDR3 size: 15 residues. Trimming cost V 0 bases and J 6 bases, with 12 bases left between them. Germline lookup yields CDR1 MGHRA and CDR2 YSYEKL. In this sample, this clonotype turned up many times. Its antigen is as yet unknown. Specimen: naive CD8+ T cells from blood, with Jurkat cell RNA spiked in. Regarding subset: FACS-sorted CD8+CD4-CCR7+CD45RA+ naive T cells. The source of this sequence is a human donor in good health. Some libraries in this study had Jurkat cell RNA spiked in. V usage is TRBV4-1 and J usage is TRBJ1-5; D remains ambiguous. CDR3 sequence reads: CASSQDLVGGQPQHF. The CDR3 DNA sequence: TGCGCCAGCAGCCAAGATCTGGTAGGAGGTCAGCCCCAGCATTTT.